Reported below is one T cell receptor (beta chain). V was trimmed by 3 bases and J by 0 bases, leaving 12 bases between them. The CDR3 contains 15 residues. The germline gives CDR1 MDHEN, CDR2 SYDVKM. Profiled with immunoSEQ multiplex PCR; TCRdb holds only in-frame clones, not every one. The repertoire holds tens of thousands of clones, with about 90% as singletons. The data originate from a study of OX40 agonist ivuxolimab in advanced cancers. Specimen: CD4+ or CD8+ T cells sorted from blood, collected in a trial of the OX40 agonist ivuxolimab. This clonotype originated in an adult with an advanced solid tumor such as melanoma, head and neck, liver or kidney cancer. V usage is TRBV28 and J usage is TRBJ2-7, with D possibly being TRBD2 (6 bases). CDR3 sequence reads: CASSFPGLYSYEQYF. As DNA, the CDR3 is TGTGCCAGCAGTTTCCCAGGACTATACTCCTACGAGCAGTACTTC.